Shown below are 21 T cell receptor beta chains from a single sample sequenced in a study of neurological immune-mediated disorders. TCRdb reanalysed the 5' RACE reads using MiXCR and keeps one entry per CDR3 protein. This repertoire shows some 38,000 distinct CDR3 sequences, about 14% found once; its top ten account for 20% to 30%. Sequenced material: PBMCs. Source of these receptors: a woman aged 45-60 years with HTLV-1-associated myelopathy (HAM/TSP).

This clonotype came up many times. This chain joins TRBV6-1 and TRBJ1-5; D is perhaps TRBD1 (5 bases). The CDR3 has 15 amino acids. Germline assignment: CDR1 MNHNS and CDR2 SASEGT. V lost 4 bases and J 8 bases, leaving 18 bases between the germline ends. This CDR3 is CASSVRTDQGKPQHF. For the CDR3, the DNA is TGTGCCAGCAGTGTTCGGACGGACCAGGGTAAGCCCCAGCATTTT.

Of note for this clonotype: The junction shows a germline mismatch at one end, possibly a read error. The chain has TRBV20-1 and TRBJ1-5, with D uncertain. The CDR3 sequence is 12 residues long. From germline, CDR1 is DFQATT and CDR2 SNEGSKA (reference sequence). This CDR3 reads CSASRGNHPQHF. The CDR3 nucleotides read TGCAGTGCTAGCCGGGGTAATCATCCCCAGCATTTT.

This clonotype was counted ten times or more. The rearrangement links TRBV29-1 to TRBJ1-2; possible D gene TRBD1, 5 bases. With 5 bases removed from V and 5 bases from J, the gap between germline ends came to 27 bases. CDR1 is SQVTM and CDR2 is ANQGSEA in the germline V gene. This CDR3 region has 17 residues. DNA for the CDR3: TGCAGCGTTCCTGAGAAGGAGGCTTTTCATGGGGCTTATGGCTACACCTTC. This sequence encodes CSVPEKEAFHGAYGYTF.

This clonotype came up many times. The CDR3 DNA reads as TGCAGTGCTAGTAAGGGCCAGTTGAACACTGAAGCTTTCTTT. Translated: CSASKGQLNTEAFF. The chain uses TRBV20-1 and TRBJ1-1; D is undetermined. V was clipped by 3 bases and J by 0 bases, with 11 bases between them. This CDR3 contains 14 residues. Germline V gene lookup returns CDR1 DFQATT and CDR2 SNEGSKA (reference sequence).

Ten or more counts support this clonotype. The V call is TRBV9, the J call TRBJ2-3, with a weak D call TRBD2 (6 bases). Germline V CDR1 and CDR2: SGDLS, YYNGEE. The CDR3 is made up of 15 amino acids. Trimming took 0 bases from V and 2 from J, leaving 10 bases between them. CDR3: CASSVAGDLTDTQYF. CDR3 coding DNA: TGTGCCAGCAGCGTAGCGGGGGACCTCACAGATACGCAGTATTTT.

This clonotype was detected many times. The rearrangement joins TRBV6-2 or TRBV6-3 to TRBJ1-1; possible D gene TRBD1, 5 bases. The germline V and J ends were trimmed by 8 bases and 3 bases, with 10 bases remaining between them. The CDR3 is 12 residues long. The germline CDR1 and CDR2 sequences are MNHEY and SVGEGT. This chain's CDR3 is CASRWGDTEAFF. The CDR3 bases are TGTGCCAGCCGGTGGGGCGACACTGAAGCTTTCTTT.

This clonotype has a count of ten or more. This rearrangement joins TRBV5-1 to TRBJ2-7, with D perhaps TRBD1 (6 bases). Trimming left V 4 bases short and J 9 bases short, with 26 bases between. This CDR3 is built from 16 residues. Germline V CDR1 and CDR2: SGHRS, YFSETQ. The CDR3 DNA reads as TGCGCCAGCAGCCCTCTCGGTGGGGACACCGCCCTGGGGCAGTACGTC. Protein: CASSPLGGDTALGQYV.

This clonotype was picked up many times. This rearrangement joins TRBV6-5 to TRBJ2-1, with a possible D match to TRBD1 (6 bases). Between the trimmed V and J ends, which lost 6 bases and 7 bases, there was a span of 19 bases. The CDR3 has 15 amino acids. Germline CDR1 and CDR2: MNHEY and SVGAGI. CDR3 bases: TGTGCCAGCAGGACCCCGGCAGGGGTGGGTAATGAGCAGTTCTTC. Amino acids: CASRTPAGVGNEQFF.

This clonotype was counted many times. The rearrangement links TRBV12-3 or TRBV12-4 to TRBJ2-1; D is unclear. The CDR3 covers 13 residues. Trimming took off 5 bases at V and 0 bases at J, with 5 bases between the two ends. CDR3 protein: CASSPSSYNEQFF. The DNA for the CDR3 is TGTGCCAGCAGTCCCAGCTCCTACAATGAGCAGTTCTTC.

This clonotype was detected only a few times. The chain joins TRBV6-1 to TRBJ1-4; D may be TRBD1 (6 bases). The CDR3 is 16 amino acids. Germline-derived CDR1 and CDR2 are MNHNS and SASEGT. Trimming removed 10 bases at V and 0 bases at J, with 18 bases between. CDR3 in amino acids: CATRRGQSATNEKLFF. DNA for the CDR3: TGTGCCACCAGGAGAGGACAGAGTGCAACTAATGAAAAACTGTTTTTT.

This clonotype was found many times. The genes are TRBV5-1 and TRBJ1-5; D remains unclear. Germline CDR1 reads SGHRS; CDR2 reads YFSETQ. This CDR3 comprises 13 residues. The V gene lost 0 bases and the J gene lost 7 bases, with 8 bases spanning the gap. The CDR3 sequence is CASSLEGIQPQHF. CDR3 DNA: TGCGCCAGCAGCTTGGAAGGTATACAGCCCCAGCATTTT.

As concerns this clonotype: A read error may explain this, as a much larger clone is one base away. V gene TRBV5-1 combines with J gene TRBJ2-7; D is ambiguous. Germline assignment: CDR1 SGHRS and CDR2 YFSETQ. V lost 2 bases and J 3 bases, leaving 21 bases between the germline ends. The CDR3 loop spans 17 amino acids. CDR3 in DNA: TGCGCCAGCAGCTTTACCATCGGTGGGTGCCCCATCTACGAGCAGTACTTC. This gives the protein CASSFTIGGCPIYEQYF. The full variable domain, its missing parts supplied by reference TRBV5-1 and TRBJ2-7, is KAGVTQTPRYLIKTRGQQVTLSCSPISGHRSVSWYQQTPGQGLQFLFEYFSETQRNKGNFPGRFSGRQFSNSRSEMNVSTLELGDSALYLCASSFTIGGCPIYEQYFGPGTRLTVT.

At least ten counts were recorded for this clonotype. This chain uses TRBV10-3 with TRBJ2-2; the match to TRBD2 covers 7 bases. The V gene end was trimmed by 6 bases and the J gene end by 0 bases; junction bases not matched to a gene: 4. Germline V gives CDR1 ENHRY, CDR2 SYGVKD. The CDR3 contains 15 residues. CDR3 DNA: TGTGCCATCAGACGAGCGGGGACGAACACCGGGGAGCTGTTTTTT. Its translation: CAIRRAGTNTGELFF.

This clonotype was found many times. The chain links TRBV20-1 to TRBJ2-7; D possibly uses TRBD1 or TRBD2 (5 bases each). The CDR3 has 17 amino acids. V shed 0 bases and J shed 0 bases, with 18 bases lying between them. Germline values: CDR1 DFQATT, CDR2 SNEGSKA (reference sequence). CDR3 nucleotide sequence: TGCAGTGCTAGAGACCCTCCCGACAGACTACACTCCTACGAGCAGTACTTC. As protein: CSARDPPDRLHSYEQYF.

Ten or more counts support this clonotype. The chain is built from TRBV24-1 and TRBJ2-2, with TRBD2 as a possible D gene (5 bases). Trimming shortened V by 6 bases and J by 4 bases, and 11 bases separated the two germline ends. This CDR3 comprises 14 residues. The germline gives CDR1 KGHDR, CDR2 SFDVKD. DNA for the CDR3: TGTGCCACCAGTCGAGCGGCCACCACCGGGGAGCTGTTTTTT. Residues: CATSRAATTGELFF.

The sample holds many counts of this clonotype. The chain uses TRBV3-1 and TRBJ2-3; D is uncertain. V gave up 2 bases and J gave up 0 bases, with 12 bases separating them. The CDR3 spans 16 residues. The germline V gene has CDR1 LGHDT and CDR2 YNNKEL (reference sequence). CDR3 nucleotide sequence: TGTGCCAGCAGCCAACGGCGGAGTACTAGCACAGATACGCAGTATTTT. It codes for CASSQRRSTSTDTQYF.

This clonotype was seen many times. The chain has TRBV7-2 and TRBJ2-1; D gene unclear. The V gene's germline CDR1 is SGHTA and CDR2 FQGNSA. This CDR3 has 13 amino acids. Trimming took 4 bases from V and 6 from J, leaving 10 bases between them. The chain's CDR3 is CASSSQAGNEQFF. The CDR3 coding sequence is TGTGCCAGCAGCTCTCAGGCAGGCAATGAGCAGTTCTTC. Full variable domain (missing parts from reference TRBV7-2 and TRBJ2-1): GAGVSQSPSNKVTEKGKDVELRCDPISGHTALYWYRQSLGQGLEFLIYFQGNSAPDKSGLPSDRFSAERTGGSVSTLTIQRTQQEDSAVYLCASSSQAGNEQFFGPGTRLTVL.

This clonotype was detected ten times or more. The rearrangement uses TRBV9 and TRBJ1-1; D is uncertain. Per germline, CDR1 SGDLS and CDR2 YYNGEE. The length of the CDR3 is 14 residues. Between the trimmed V and J ends, which lost 0 bases and 4 bases, there was a span of 10 bases. This CDR3 reads CASSVVEGVTEAFF. For the CDR3, the DNA is TGTGCCAGCAGCGTAGTTGAGGGAGTCACTGAAGCTTTCTTT.

In its sample, this clonotype was seen many times. The chain is built from TRBV20-1 and TRBJ1-1; D is undetermined. This CDR3 region has 15 residues. Between the trimmed V and J ends, which lost 6 bases and 1 base, there was a span of 18 bases. CDR1 and CDR2 (germline): DFQATT, SNEGSKA (reference sequence). CDR3 nucleotides: TGCAGTGCGCCCCCGGGTAACCGAGGGAACACTGAAGCTTTCTTT. Encoded protein: CSAPPGNRGNTEAFF.

This clonotype was observed many times. The rearrangement uses TRBV7-2 and TRBJ1-1; the D is unclear. CDR1 and CDR2 from the germline V gene are SGHTA and FQGNSA. The CDR3 runs to 14 residues. V was clipped by 7 bases and J by 4 bases, with 16 bases between them. CDR3 amino acids: CASNHGDEGTEAFF. The CDR3 bases are TGTGCCAGCAACCACGGGGATGAGGGCACTGAAGCTTTCTTT.

This clonotype was seen at least ten times. The chain recombines TRBV5-1 with TRBJ1-1; 8 bases align to TRBD1. Germline V lookup: CDR1 SGHRS, CDR2 YFSETQ. Germline trimming cut 2 bases from V and 1 base from J; bases unmatched to any gene: 7. This CDR3 has 16 amino acids. CDR3 region: CASSFQQTGANTEAFF. CDR3 DNA: TGCGCCAGCAGCTTCCAACAGACAGGGGCGAACACTGAAGCTTTCTTT.